This T cell receptor (beta chain) stems from a study of blood T cells in healthy people across ages. A second PCR, run for roughly 7 to 11 cycles, used a sample-barcoded 5' primer plus a J-beta primer mix. TCRdb fed the 5' RACE reads into MiXCR, producing one record per CDR3 protein. The sample has 760,000 or so distinct CDR3 sequences, 20% to 25% seen once. The germline V gene has CDR1 MNHNS and CDR2 SASEGT. This CDR3 spans 17 amino acids. V trimming: 7 bases; J trimming: 2 bases; junction bases outside the gene matches: 12. These data also formed part of another study, on T cells of mothers and their children. From that report: Normalized overlap was always slightly, never significantly, higher in related than unrelated mother-child pairs.

The TCR comes from a boy younger than 18 in good health. The chain couples TRBV6-1 to TRBJ2-5; TRBD1 matches at 11 bases. Input material: blood. CDR3 sequence (DNA): TGTGCCAGCAATAAAATCGGGACAGGGGGTAATCAAGAGACCCAGTACTTC. Translated, it gives CASNKIGTGGNQETQYF.